The next 17 T cell receptor beta chains were all read from a single sample in a study of CD8+ T cells in alopecia areata. In each case, RNA was isolated and then reverse transcribed into cDNA as the sequencing template. The method was immunoSEQ multiplex PCR; TCRdb's version includes in-frame clones alone and lacks a portion of them. The sample includes a few hundred thousand clones, 60% of them seen just once. As for treatment: oral pan-JAK inhibitor, 5-10 mg twice daily. The sample in question was CD4+ T cells sorted from blood, obtained at week 52, from a patient treated with tofacitinib. These receptors came from a human donor with alopecia areata.

This rearrangement joins TRBV7-2 to TRBJ1-2; D is uncertain. Trimming cost V 3 bases and J 7 bases, with 21 bases left between them. Germline CDR1 is SGHTA and CDR2 is FQGNSA. The CDR3 contains 16 residues. As DNA, the CDR3 is TGTGCCAGCAGCTTCCCGCAGTGGAATAAGCAGGCTGGCTACACCTTC. This gives the protein CASSFPQWNKQAGYTF.

The chain is built from TRBV7-3 and TRBJ1-6; D remains unclear. Germline V CDR1 and CDR2: SGHTA, FQGTGA. V lost 5 bases and J lost 4, with 9 bases in between. The CDR3 is 14 residues long. As DNA, the CDR3 is TGTGCCAGCAGCGCCTCTGGGTATAATTCACCCCTCCACTTT. Its translation is CASSASGYNSPLHF.

As regards this clone: In this CDR3 the conserved last residue, phenylalanine or tryptophan, is missing, so a read error is likely. This chain uses TRBV29-1 with TRBJ1-2; 8 bases fit TRBD1. Germline assignment: CDR1 SQVTM and CDR2 ANQGSEA. Losses at the gene ends were 4 bases for V and 6 bases for J; bases not matched to a gene: 7. The CDR3 has 13 residues. The CDR3, as DNA: TGCAGCGTTGCTTCCCAGGGGGCGCATGGCTACACCTAC. This encodes CSVASQGAHGYTY.

V is TRBV7-2 and J is TRBJ1-5; D is ambiguous. The CDR3 has 16 amino acids. V was clipped by 3 bases and J by 3 bases, with 15 bases between them. The germline V gene has CDR1 SGHTA and CDR2 FQGNSA. CDR3 residues: CASSFSRTHNNQPQHF. CDR3 DNA: TGTGCCAGCAGCTTCTCCCGGACCCACAACAATCAGCCCCAGCATTTT.

The chain couples TRBV27 to TRBJ2-3, with D unresolved. Germline-derived CDR1 and CDR2 are MNHEY and SMNVEV (reference sequence). CDR3 length equals 19 residues. The V end lost 5 bases, the J end lost 0 bases, and 24 bases lay between the germline ends. The CDR3 region has the DNA TGTGCCAGCAGTACGCCGGGCCCCCTCCCCGGCGCTAGCACAGATACGCAGTATTTT. It is translated as CASSTPGPLPGASTDTQYF.

This clone turned up a few times. This chain's CDR3 is CAISETGAGGELFF. CDR3 sequence (DNA): TGTGCCATCAGTGAGACCGGGGCCGGCGGGGAGCTGTTTTTT. This chain uses TRBV10-3 with TRBJ2-2, with D perhaps given as TRBD1 or TRBD2 (5 bases each). Deletions cut 2 bases from V and 7 bases from J, with 11 bases between. The CDR3 spans 14 residues. Germline CDR1 and CDR2: ENHRY and SYGVKD.

The chain has TRBV9 and TRBJ1-4; no clear D gene. The CDR3 has 15 residues. The ends were cut back, 3 bases at V and 6 bases at J, with 15 bases in the middle. Germline V lookup: CDR1 SGDLS, CDR2 YYNGEE. The CDR3 is CASSASGRWDEKLFF. The CDR3 DNA reads as TGTGCCAGCAGCGCCAGTGGTAGGTGGGATGAAAAACTGTTTTTT. Full variable domain (remainder filled in from reference TRBV9 and TRBJ1-4): DSGVTQTPKHLITATGQRVTLRCSPRSGDLSVYWYQQSLDQGLQFLIQYYNGEERAKGNILERFSAQQFPDLHSELNLSSLELGDSALYFCASSASGRWDEKLFFGSGTQLSVL.

This chain connects TRBV7-9 to TRBJ2-5, with D possibly TRBD2 on 6 matching bases. The germline CDR1 and CDR2 sequences are SEHNR and FQNEAQ (reference sequence). The CDR3 is made up of 13 amino acids. The ends were cut back, 3 bases at V and 4 bases at J, with 9 bases in the middle. The CDR3: CASSFGGGETQYF. The CDR3 DNA is TGTGCCAGCAGCTTCGGGGGAGGAGAGACCCAGTACTTC.

This chain joins TRBV7-9 and TRBJ2-2; no reliable D call. This CDR3 contains 15 residues. Trimming took off 1 base at V and 7 bases at J, with 13 bases between the two ends. The germline CDR1 and CDR2 sequences are SEHNR and FQNEAQ (reference sequence). The CDR3: CASSLGTVISGELFF. For the CDR3, the DNA is TGTGCCAGCAGCTTAGGAACCGTAATCAGCGGGGAGCTGTTTTTT.

The chain combines TRBV7-8 with TRBJ1-6; D not certain. Trimming took off 2 bases at V and 5 bases at J, with 10 bases between the two ends. CDR1 is SGHVS and CDR2 is FQNEAQ in the germline V gene. The CDR3 spans 15 residues. CDR3 DNA: TGTGCCAGCAGCTTATTAATACGGGATAATTCACCCCTCCACTTT. This sequence encodes CASSLLIRDNSPLHF. The whole variable domain, remainder taken from reference TRBV7-8 and TRBJ1-6, is GAGVSQSPRYKVAKRGQDVALRCDPISGHVSLFWYQQALGQGPEFLTYFQNEAQLDKSGLPSDRFFAERPEGSVSTLKIQRTQQEDSAVYLCASSLLIRDNSPLHFGNGTRLTVT.

The rearrangement links TRBV9 to TRBJ1-1; D perhaps matches TRBD1 (5 bases). The CDR3 sequence is 15 residues long. CDR1 is SGDLS and CDR2 is YYNGEE in the germline V gene. The V and J ends lost 4 bases and 1 base respectively, with 14 bases between them. CDR3 sequence reads: CASSPHGGANTEAFF. DNA of the CDR3: TGTGCCAGCAGCCCCCATGGTGGGGCGAACACTGAAGCTTTCTTT.

The chain couples TRBV2 to TRBJ1-1; 9 positions match TRBD1. Trimming took 4 bases from V and 8 from J; bases not matched to a gene: 2. CDR1 SNHLY and CDR2 FYNNEI come from the germline V gene. The CDR3 loop spans 12 amino acids. The CDR3 reads CASSAGTGEAFF. The CDR3 coding sequence is TGTGCCAGCAGTGCCGGGACAGGGGAAGCTTTCTTT.

The chain employs TRBV11-2 and TRBJ1-2; D unclear. The ends were cut back, 7 bases at V and 4 bases at J, with 16 bases in the middle. Germline CDR1 is SGHAT and CDR2 is FQNNGV. CDR3 length: 14 amino acids. CDR3 nucleotides: TGTGCCAGCACCTCCCTACGTTCGGGCTATGGCTACACCTTC. Its translation: CASTSLRSGYGYTF. Looking up the rest from reference TRBV11-2 and TRBJ1-2 gives the full variable domain: EAGVAQSPRYKIIEKRQSVAFWCNPISGHATLYWYQQILGQGPKLLIQFQNNGVVDDSQLPKDRFSAERLKGVDSTLKIQPAKLEDSAVYLCASTSLRSGYGYTFGSGTRLTVV.

The chain couples TRBV6-5 to TRBJ1-6; no reliable D call. The ends were cut back, 4 bases at V and 8 bases at J, with 6 bases in the middle. Germline loops: CDR1 MNHEY, CDR2 SVGAGI. The CDR3 sequence is 12 residues long. The CDR3 loop reads CASSFGDSPLHF. The CDR3 nucleotides are TGTGCCAGCAGTTTCGGGGATTCACCCCTCCACTTT.

This clone was seen a handful of times. J is TRBJ2-7 and V is TRBV7-9, with 10 bases matching TRBD1. The CDR3 contains 14 residues. Germline CDR1 and CDR2: SEHNR and FQNEAQ (reference sequence). Trimming took 4 bases from V and 3 from J; bases not matched to a gene: 3. The DNA of the CDR3 is TGTGCCAGCAGCTCGACAGGGGGCGACTACGAGCAGTACTTC. Amino acids: CASSSTGGDYEQYF.

V gene TRBV29-1 combines with J gene TRBJ2-7; 8 nucleotides align to TRBD1. Germline CDR1 reads SQVTM; CDR2 reads ANQGSEA. This CDR3 spans 11 amino acids. J lost 6 bases, V lost 4 bases, and 2 bases had no gene match. CDR3 coding DNA: TGCAGCGTTGCTACAGGGGGCGAGCAGTACTTC. Translating it yields CSVATGGEQYF.

The chain combines TRBV30 with TRBJ2-7; TRBD2 is a possible D gene (5 bases). Germline values: CDR1 GTSNPN, CDR2 SVGIG (reference sequence). CDR3 length: 12 amino acids. Trimming stripped 5 bases from V and 3 bases from J, with 11 bases between. The CDR3 reads CAWDLGDYEQYF. The CDR3 DNA sequence: TGTGCCTGGGACCTCGGGGACTACGAGCAGTACTTC.